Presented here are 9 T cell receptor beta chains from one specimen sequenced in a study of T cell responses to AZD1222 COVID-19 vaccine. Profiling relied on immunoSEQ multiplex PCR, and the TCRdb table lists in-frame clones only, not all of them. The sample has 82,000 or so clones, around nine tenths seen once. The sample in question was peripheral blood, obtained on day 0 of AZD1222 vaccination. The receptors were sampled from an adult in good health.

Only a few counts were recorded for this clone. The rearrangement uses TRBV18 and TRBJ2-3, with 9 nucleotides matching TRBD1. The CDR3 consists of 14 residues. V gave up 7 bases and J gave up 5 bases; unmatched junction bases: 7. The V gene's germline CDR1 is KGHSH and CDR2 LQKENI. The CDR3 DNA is TGTGCCAGCTTTCCGGGACAGGGCCAAGATACGCAGTATTTT. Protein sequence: CASFPGQGQDTQYF.

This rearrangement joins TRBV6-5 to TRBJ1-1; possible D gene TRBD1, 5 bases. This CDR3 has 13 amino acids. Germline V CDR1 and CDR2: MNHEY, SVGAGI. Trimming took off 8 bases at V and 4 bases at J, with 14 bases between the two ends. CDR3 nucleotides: TGTGCCAGCTCGGCCCCGAGGGGCACTGAAGCTTTCTTT. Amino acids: CASSAPRGTEAFF.

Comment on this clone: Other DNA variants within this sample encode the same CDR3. CDR3 nucleotides: TGTGCCAGCTCACCAGGGCAGGACTATGGCTACACCTTC. This codes for CASSPGQDYGYTF. V is TRBV18 and J is TRBJ1-2; no definite D call. The germline V and J ends were trimmed by 2 bases and 3 bases, with 7 bases remaining between them. From germline, CDR1 is KGHSH and CDR2 LQKENI. The CDR3 extends over 13 amino acids. The variable domain in full, completed from reference TRBV18 and TRBJ1-2, reads NAGVMQNPRHLVRRRGQEARLRCSPMKGHSHVYWYRQLPEEGLKFMVYLQKENIIDESGMPKERFSAEFPKEGPSILRIQQVVRGDSAAYFCASSPGQDYGYTFGSGTRLTVV.

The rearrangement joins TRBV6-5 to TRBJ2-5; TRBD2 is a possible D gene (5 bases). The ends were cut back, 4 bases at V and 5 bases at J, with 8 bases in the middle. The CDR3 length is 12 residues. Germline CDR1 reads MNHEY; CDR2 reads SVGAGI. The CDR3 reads CASSSREETQYF. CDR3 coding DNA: TGTGCCAGCAGTTCGAGGGAGGAGACCCAGTACTTC.

CDR3: CASAGQAGNTEAFF. CDR3 DNA sequence: TGTGCCAGCGCGGGACAGGCGGGGAACACTGAAGCTTTCTTT. The chain employs TRBV2 and TRBJ1-1, with 8 bases that match TRBD1. CDR1 and CDR2 from the germline V gene are SNHLY and FYNNEI. The V segment lost 8 bases and the J segment 1 base; nucleotides outside the gene matches: 6. The length of the CDR3 is 14 residues.

The DNA for the CDR3 is TGTGCCAGCAGCACAGGGACAGGGTATAGCAATCAGCCCCAGCATTTT. It specifies CASSTGTGYSNQPQHF. The V gene is TRBV7-9, the J gene TRBJ1-5; 9 bases map to TRBD1. This CDR3 spans 16 amino acids. The trim removed 5 bases at V and 0 bases at J, leaving 5 bases unmatched. Per the germline V gene, CDR1 is SEHNR and CDR2 is FQNEAQ (reference sequence).

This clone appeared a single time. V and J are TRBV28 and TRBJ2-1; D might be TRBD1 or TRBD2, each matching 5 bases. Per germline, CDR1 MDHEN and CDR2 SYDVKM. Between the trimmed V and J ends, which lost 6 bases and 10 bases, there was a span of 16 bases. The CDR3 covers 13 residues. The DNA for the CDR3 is TGTGCCAGCAGCCTTAGGGTCCGGGACGAGCAGTTCTTC. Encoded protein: CASSLRVRDEQFF. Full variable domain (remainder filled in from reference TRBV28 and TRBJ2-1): DVKVTQSSRYLVKRTGEKVFLECVQDMDHENMFWYRQDPGLGLRLIYFSYDVKMKEKGDIPEGYSVSREKKERFSLILESASTNQTSMYLCASSLRVRDEQFFGPGTRLTVL.

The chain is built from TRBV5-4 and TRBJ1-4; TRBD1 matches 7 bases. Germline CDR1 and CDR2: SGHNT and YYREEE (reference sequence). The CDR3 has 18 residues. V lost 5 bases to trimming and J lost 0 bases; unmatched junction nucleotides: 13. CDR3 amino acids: CASRPGGAGGTTNEKLFF. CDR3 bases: TGTGCCAGCAGGCCCGGGGGGGCAGGGGGTACAACTAATGAAAAACTGTTTTTT.

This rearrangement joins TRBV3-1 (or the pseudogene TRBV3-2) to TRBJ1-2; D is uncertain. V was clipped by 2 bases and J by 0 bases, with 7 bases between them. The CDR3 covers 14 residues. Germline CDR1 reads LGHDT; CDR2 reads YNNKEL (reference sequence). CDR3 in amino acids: CASSQNWANYGYTF. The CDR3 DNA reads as TGTGCCAGCAGCCAAAACTGGGCTAACTATGGCTACACCTTC.